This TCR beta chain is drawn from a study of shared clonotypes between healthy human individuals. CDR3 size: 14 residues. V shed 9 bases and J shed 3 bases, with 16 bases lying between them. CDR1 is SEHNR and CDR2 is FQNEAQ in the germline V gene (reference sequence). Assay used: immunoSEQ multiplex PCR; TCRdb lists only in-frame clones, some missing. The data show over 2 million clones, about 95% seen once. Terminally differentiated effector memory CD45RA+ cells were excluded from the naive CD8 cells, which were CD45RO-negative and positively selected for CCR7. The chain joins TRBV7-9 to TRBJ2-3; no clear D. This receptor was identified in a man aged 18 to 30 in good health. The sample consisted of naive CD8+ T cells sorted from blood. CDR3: CASARPSGTDTQYF. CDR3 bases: TGTGCCAGTGCGCGGCCCTCCGGAACAGATACGCAGTATTTT.